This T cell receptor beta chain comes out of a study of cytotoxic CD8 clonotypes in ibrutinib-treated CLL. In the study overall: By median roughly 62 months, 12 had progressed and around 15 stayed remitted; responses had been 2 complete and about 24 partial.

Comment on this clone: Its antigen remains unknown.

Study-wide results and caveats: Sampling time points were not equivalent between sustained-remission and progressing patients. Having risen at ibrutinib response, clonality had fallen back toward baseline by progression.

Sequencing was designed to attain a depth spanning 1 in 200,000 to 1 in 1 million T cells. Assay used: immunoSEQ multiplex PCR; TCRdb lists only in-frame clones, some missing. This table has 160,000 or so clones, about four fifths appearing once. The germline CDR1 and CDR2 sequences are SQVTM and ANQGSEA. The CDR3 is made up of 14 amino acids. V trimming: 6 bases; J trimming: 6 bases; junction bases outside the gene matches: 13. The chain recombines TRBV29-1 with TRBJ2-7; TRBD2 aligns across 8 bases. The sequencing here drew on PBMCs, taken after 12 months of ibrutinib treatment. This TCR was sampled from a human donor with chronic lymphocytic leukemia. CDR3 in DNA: TGCAGCGTCGGGGGGGCGGGTTCCTTACCCGAGCAGTACTTC. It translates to CSVGGAGSLPEQYF.